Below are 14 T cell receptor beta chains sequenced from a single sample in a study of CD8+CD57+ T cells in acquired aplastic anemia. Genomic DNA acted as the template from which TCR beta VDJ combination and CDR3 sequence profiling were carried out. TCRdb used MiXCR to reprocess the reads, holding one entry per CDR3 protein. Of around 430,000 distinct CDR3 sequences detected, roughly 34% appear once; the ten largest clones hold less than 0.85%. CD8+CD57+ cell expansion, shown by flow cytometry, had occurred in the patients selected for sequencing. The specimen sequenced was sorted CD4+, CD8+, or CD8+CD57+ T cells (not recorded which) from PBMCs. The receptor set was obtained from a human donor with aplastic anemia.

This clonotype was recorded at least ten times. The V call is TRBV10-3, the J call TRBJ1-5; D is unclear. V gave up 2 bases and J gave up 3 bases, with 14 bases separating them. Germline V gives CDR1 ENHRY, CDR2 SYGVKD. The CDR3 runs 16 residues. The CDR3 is CAISERARGYNQPQHF. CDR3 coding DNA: TGTGCCATCAGTGAGAGGGCCCGCGGTTACAATCAGCCCCAGCATTTT.

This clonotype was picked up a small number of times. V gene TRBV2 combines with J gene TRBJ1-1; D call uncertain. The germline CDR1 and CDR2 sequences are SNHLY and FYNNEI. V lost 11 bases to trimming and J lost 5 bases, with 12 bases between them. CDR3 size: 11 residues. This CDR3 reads CAWGRATEAFF. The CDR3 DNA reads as TGTGCCTGGGGTCGGGCTACTGAAGCTTTCTTT.

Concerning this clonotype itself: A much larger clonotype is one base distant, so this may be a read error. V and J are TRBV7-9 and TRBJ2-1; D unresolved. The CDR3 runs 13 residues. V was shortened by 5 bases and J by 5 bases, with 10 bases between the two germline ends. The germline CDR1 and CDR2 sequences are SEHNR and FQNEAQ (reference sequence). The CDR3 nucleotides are TGTGCCAGCAGCATGTGGACGAACAATGAGCAGTTCTTC. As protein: CASSMWTNNEQFF.

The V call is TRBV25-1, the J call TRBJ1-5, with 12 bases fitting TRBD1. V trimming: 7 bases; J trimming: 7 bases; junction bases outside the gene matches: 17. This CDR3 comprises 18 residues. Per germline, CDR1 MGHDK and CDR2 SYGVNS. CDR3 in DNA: TGTGCCAGCAATGCATTTTCCGGGACAGGGGGCGTGGGCCAGCCCCAGCATTTT. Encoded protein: CASNAFSGTGGVGQPQHF.

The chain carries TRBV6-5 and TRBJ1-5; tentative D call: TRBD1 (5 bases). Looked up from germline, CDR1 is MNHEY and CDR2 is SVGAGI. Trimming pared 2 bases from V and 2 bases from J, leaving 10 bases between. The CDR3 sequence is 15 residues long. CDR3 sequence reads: CASSYGGQGNQPQHF. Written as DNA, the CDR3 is TGTGCCAGCAGTTACGGGGGTCAAGGCAATCAGCCCCAGCATTTT.

CDR3 bases: TGCAGTGCTACCGGGACTAGTGAGGATACGCAGTATTTT. Its protein is CSATGTSEDTQYF. V is TRBV20-1 and J is TRBJ2-3; 8 bases are shared with TRBD2. CDR3 size: 13 residues. J gave up 6 bases and V 4 bases, and 6 bases lay outside the gene matches. Germline CDR1 DFQATT, CDR2 SNEGSKA (reference sequence).

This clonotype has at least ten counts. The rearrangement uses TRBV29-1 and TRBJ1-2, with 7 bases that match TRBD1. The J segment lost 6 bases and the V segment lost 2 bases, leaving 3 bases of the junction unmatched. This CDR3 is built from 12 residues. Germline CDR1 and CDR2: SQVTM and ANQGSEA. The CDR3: CSVERDRHGYTF. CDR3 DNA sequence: TGCAGCGTTGAACGGGACAGACATGGCTACACCTTC.

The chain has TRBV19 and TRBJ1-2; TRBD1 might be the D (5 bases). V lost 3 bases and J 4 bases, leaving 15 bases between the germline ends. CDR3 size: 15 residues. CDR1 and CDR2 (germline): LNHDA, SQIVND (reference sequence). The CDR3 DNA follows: TGTGCCAGTAGTATCGGGCAGGGAACCAGCTATGGCTACACCTTC. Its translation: CASSIGQGTSYGYTF.

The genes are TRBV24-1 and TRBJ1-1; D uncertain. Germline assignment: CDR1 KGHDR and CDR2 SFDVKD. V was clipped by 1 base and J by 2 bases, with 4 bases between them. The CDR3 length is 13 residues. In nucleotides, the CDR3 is TGTGCCACCAGTGATTTTGCTAACACTGAAGCTTTCTTT. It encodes CATSDFANTEAFF.

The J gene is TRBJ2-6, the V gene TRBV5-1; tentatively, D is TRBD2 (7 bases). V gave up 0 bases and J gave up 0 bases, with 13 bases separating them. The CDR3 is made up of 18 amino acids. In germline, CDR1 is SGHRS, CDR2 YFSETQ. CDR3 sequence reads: CASSLVGGRISGANVLTF. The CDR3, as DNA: TGCGCCAGCAGCTTGGTGGGGGGGCGCATCTCTGGGGCCAACGTCCTGACTTTC.

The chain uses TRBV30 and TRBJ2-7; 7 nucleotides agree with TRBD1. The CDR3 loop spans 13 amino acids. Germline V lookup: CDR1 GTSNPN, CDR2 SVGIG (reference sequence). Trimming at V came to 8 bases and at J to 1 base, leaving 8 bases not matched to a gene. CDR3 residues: CAGSDRRSYEQYF. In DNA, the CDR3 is TGTGCCGGGTCGGACAGGCGTTCCTACGAGCAGTACTTC.

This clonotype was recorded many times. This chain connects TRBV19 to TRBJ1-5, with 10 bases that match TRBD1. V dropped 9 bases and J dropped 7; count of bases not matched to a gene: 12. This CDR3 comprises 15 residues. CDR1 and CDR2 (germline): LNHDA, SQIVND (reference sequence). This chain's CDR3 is CASSPGTGVRQPQHF. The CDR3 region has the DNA TGTGCCAGCAGTCCCGGGACAGGGGTAAGGCAGCCCCAGCATTTT.

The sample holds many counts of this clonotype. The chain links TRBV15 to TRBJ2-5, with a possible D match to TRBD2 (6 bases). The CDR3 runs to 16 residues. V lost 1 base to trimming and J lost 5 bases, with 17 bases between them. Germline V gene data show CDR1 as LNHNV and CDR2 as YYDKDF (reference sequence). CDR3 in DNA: TGTGCCACCAGCAGAGGAAGGGACTCTGAGGGGGAGACCCAGTACTTC. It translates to CATSRGRDSEGETQYF. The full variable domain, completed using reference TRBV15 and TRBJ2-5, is DAMVIQNPRYQVTQFGKPVTLSCSQTLNHNVMYWYQQKSSQAPKLLFHYYDKDFNNEADTPDNFQSRRPNTSFCFLDIRSPGLGDTAMYLCATSRGRDSEGETQYFGPGTRLLVL.

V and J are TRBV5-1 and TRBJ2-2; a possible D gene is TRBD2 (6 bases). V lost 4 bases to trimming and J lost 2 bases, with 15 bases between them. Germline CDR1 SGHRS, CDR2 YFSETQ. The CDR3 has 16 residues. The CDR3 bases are TGCGCCAGCAGCCCGCTTCGCGGGGCAAACACCGGGGAGCTGTTTTTT. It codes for CASSPLRGANTGELFF.